Presented here are 10 T cell receptor beta chains from one specimen sequenced in a study of vaccination effects on CD4 cells after COVID-19. Their specific antigens are unknown. Using viral peptide pools, the ViraFEST assay grew out antigen-specific CD4+ T cells prior to sequencing. With roughly 10 days of culture completed, CD4+ T cells were isolated. Two doses of either BNT162b2 or mRNA-1273 were given to each participant. Method: immunoSEQ multiplex PCR; TCRdb's copy keeps in-frame clones and lacks some. This table has roughly 59,000 clones, roughly 80% appearing once. The material was CD4+ T cells from PBMCs cultured with HCoV-OC43 spike peptides, obtained after COVID-19 vaccination. The subset: HCoV-OC43 spike overlapping peptide pool stimulation. The receptors originated from a human donor who received a COVID-19 vaccine.

This clone was seen just once. The chain couples TRBV5-4 to TRBJ2-5, with D perhaps matching TRBD1 (7 bases). Germline CDR1 SGHNT, CDR2 YYREEE (reference sequence). The CDR3 is 13 amino acids. The ends were cut back, 5 bases at V and 5 bases at J, with 13 bases in the middle. CDR3: CASRFQGGETQYF. In DNA form, the CDR3 reads TGTGCCAGCAGATTTCAGGGGGGCGAGACCCAGTACTTC.

The chain carries TRBV11-2 and TRBJ2-1; D is undetermined. The V and J ends lost 5 bases and 14 bases respectively, with 4 bases between them. The CDR3 is made up of 8 amino acids. The germline V gene encodes CDR1 SGHAT and CDR2 FQNNGV. CDR3 sequence reads: CASSPKFF. CDR3 DNA: TGTGCCAGCAGCCCAAAGTTCTTC.

The gene calls are TRBV3-1 (or the pseudogene TRBV3-2) and TRBJ1-1; TRBD1 agrees at 7 bases. This CDR3 has 13 amino acids. After removal of 6 bases from V and 3 bases from J, the junction contained 4 bases not matched to a gene. Germline-derived CDR1 and CDR2 are LGHDT and YNNKEL (reference sequence). The CDR3 sequence: CASRFGQDTEAFF. The CDR3 nucleotides read TGTGCCAGCAGGTTTGGACAGGACACTGAAGCTTTCTTT.

This clone was detected a few times. The chain employs TRBV29-1 and TRBJ2-5; 8 bases align to TRBD2. Germline values: CDR1 SQVTM, CDR2 ANQGSEA. The CDR3 contains 14 residues. Trimming at V came to 6 bases and at J to 5 bases, leaving 11 bases not matched to a gene. CDR3 amino acids: CSVAYGGAGETQYF. DNA of the CDR3: TGCAGCGTAGCGTACGGGGGGGCCGGGGAGACCCAGTACTTC.

This chain connects TRBV28 to TRBJ1-2; a possible D gene is TRBD1 (6 bases). V lost 6 bases and J lost 4, with 15 bases in between. This CDR3 is 14 amino acids long. Germline V gene data show CDR1 as MDHEN and CDR2 as SYDVKM. CDR3 in amino acids: CASSPPDRPYGYTF. Here the CDR3 DNA reads TGTGCCAGCAGCCCCCCAGACAGGCCCTATGGCTACACCTTC.

This chain connects TRBV6-5 to TRBJ2-5, with 8 nucleotides matching TRBD1. V shed 2 bases and J 4 bases; nucleotides not matched to a gene: 9. The CDR3 is 16 residues long. CDR1 MNHEY and CDR2 SVGAGI come from the germline V gene. The CDR3 region has the DNA TGTGCCAGCAGTTACATTTCCAGGGGGCAGGGAGAGACCCAGTACTTC. This gives the protein CASSYISRGQGETQYF.

This chain connects TRBV7-3 to TRBJ1-1, with D unresolved. The CDR3 runs to 13 residues. CDR1 SGHTA and CDR2 FQGTGA come from the germline V gene. V was pared by 4 bases and J by 3 bases, with 9 bases between. CDR3 DNA sequence: TGTGCCAGCAGCTCCGACACTTACACTGAAGCTTTCTTT. It translates to CASSSDTYTEAFF.

V and J are TRBV6-2 or TRBV6-3 and TRBJ2-5; TRBD2 might be the D (7 bases). From germline, CDR1 is MNHEY and CDR2 SVGEGT. The CDR3 spans 15 residues. V was trimmed by 2 bases and J by 5 bases, leaving 15 bases between them. CDR3 amino acids: CASSYGGEGGETQYF. The CDR3 DNA reads TGTGCCAGCAGTTACGGTGGGGAGGGGGGCGAGACCCAGTACTTC.

This chain joins TRBV27 and TRBJ2-1, with TRBD1 matching 7 bases. V lost 5 bases, J lost 9 bases, and 7 bases stayed unmatched. The CDR3 consists of 13 residues. The germline CDR1 and CDR2 sequences are MNHEY and SMNVEV (reference sequence). This chain's CDR3 is CASSRQTGSEQFF. DNA of the CDR3: TGTGCCAGCAGTCGCCAGACAGGGTCTGAGCAGTTCTTC.

The chain combines TRBV2 with TRBJ1-1; D is unclear. The V end lost 3 bases, the J end lost 1 base, and 9 bases lay between the germline ends. The germline V gene encodes CDR1 SNHLY and CDR2 FYNNEI. The CDR3 runs to 14 residues. The CDR3, as DNA: TGTGCCAGCAGTGAGATGGGAGGGAACACTGAAGCTTTCTTT. This gives the protein CASSEMGGNTEAFF.